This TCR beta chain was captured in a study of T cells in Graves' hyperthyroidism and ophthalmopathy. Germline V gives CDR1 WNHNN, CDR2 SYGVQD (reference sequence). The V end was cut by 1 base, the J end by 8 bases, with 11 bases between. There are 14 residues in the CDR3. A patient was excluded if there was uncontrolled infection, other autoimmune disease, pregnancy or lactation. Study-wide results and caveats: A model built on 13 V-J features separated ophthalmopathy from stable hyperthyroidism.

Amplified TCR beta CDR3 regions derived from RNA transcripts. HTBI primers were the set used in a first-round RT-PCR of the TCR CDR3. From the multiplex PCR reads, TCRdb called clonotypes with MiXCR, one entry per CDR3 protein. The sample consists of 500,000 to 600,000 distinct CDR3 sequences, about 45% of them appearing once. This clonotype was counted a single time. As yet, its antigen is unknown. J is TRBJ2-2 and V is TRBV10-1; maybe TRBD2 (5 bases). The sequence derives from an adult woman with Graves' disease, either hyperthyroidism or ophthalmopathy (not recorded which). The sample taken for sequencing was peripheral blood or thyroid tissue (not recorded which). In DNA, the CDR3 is TGCGCCAGCAGTGAGTTGTCGGGGTCGGGGGAGCTGTTTTTT. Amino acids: CASSELSGSGELFF.